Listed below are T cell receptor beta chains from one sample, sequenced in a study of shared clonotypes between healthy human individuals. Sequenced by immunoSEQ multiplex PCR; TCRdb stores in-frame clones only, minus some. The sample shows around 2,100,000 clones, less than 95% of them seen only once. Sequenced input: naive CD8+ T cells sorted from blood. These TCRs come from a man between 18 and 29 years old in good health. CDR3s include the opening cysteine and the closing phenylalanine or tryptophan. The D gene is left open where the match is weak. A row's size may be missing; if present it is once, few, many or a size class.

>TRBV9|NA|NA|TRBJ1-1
CASSASIPGDNTEAFF
TGTGCCAGCAGCGCCTCCATCCCAGGGGACAACACTGAAGCTTTCTTT
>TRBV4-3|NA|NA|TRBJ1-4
CASSQDLYLNEKLFF
TGCGCCAGCAGCCAAGATTTGTATCTAAATGAAAAACTGTTTTTT
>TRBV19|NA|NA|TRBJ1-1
CASSMMAGGTEAFF
TGTGCCAGTAGTATGATGGCGGGGGGGACTGAAGCTTTCTTT
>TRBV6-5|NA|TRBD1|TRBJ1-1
CASRSRTGFTEAFF
TGTGCCAGCAGATCACGGACAGGGTTTACTGAAGCTTTCTTT
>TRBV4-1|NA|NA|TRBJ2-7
CASSQAIHTYEQYF
TGCGCCAGCAGCCAAGCGATCCACACCTACGAGCAGTACTTC
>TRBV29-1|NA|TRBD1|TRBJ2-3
CSVLQGEKGADTQYF
TGCAGCGTCCTCCAGGGGGAAAAGGGCGCAGATACGCAGTATTTT
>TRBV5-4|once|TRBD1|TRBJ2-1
CASSSQGSQLIYNEQFF
TGTGCCAGCAGCTCACAGGGGTCTCAACTCATTTACAATGAGCAGTTCTTC
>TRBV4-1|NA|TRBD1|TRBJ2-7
CASSHGTDPEQYF
TGCGCCAGCAGCCATGGGACAGATCCCGAGCAGTACTTC
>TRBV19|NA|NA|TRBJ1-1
CASSIFGVAGTNTEAFF
TGTGCCAGTAGTATTTTTGGTGTGGCAGGAACGAACACTGAAGCTTTCTTT
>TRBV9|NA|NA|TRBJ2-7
CASSPDSTEQYF
TGTGCCAGCAGTCCCGACAGCACCGAGCAGTACTTC
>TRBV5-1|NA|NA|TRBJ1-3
CASSLTVQVLGGNTIYF
TGCGCCAGCAGCCTAACCGTACAGGTCCTCGGCGGAAACACCATATATTTT
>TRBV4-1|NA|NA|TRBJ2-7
CASSQAASEPSYEQYF
TGCGCCAGCAGCCAAGCAGCTAGCGAGCCTTCCTACGAGCAGTACTTC
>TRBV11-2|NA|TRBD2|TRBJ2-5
CASSLALGGETQYF
TGTGCCAGCAGCTTAGCCCTGGGAGGGGAGACCCAGTACTTC
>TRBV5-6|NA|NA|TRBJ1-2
CASSLEGYYGYTF
TGTGCCAGCAGCTTGGAGGGATACTATGGCTACACCTTC
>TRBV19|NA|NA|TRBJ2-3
CASRYKGTDTQYF
TGTGCCAGTAGGTACAAAGGCACAGATACGCAGTATTTT
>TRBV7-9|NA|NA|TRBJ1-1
CASSKQGRTEAFF
TGTGCCAGCAGCAAACAGGGTCGCACTGAAGCTTTCTTT
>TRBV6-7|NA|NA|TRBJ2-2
CASSYSSGDTGELFF
TGTGCCAGCAGTTACTCGTCAGGGGACACCGGGGAGCTGTTTTTT
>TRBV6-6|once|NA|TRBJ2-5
CASSPPQLGEETQYF
TGTGCCAGCAGTCCCCCCCAACTAGGAGAAGAGACCCAGTACTTC
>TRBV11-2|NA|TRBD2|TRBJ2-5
CASSLDRDYEMYQETQYF
TGTGCCAGCAGCTTAGACCGGGACTATGAAATGTACCAAGAGACCCAGTACTTC
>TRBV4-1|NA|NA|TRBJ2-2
CASSQGGTGELFF
TGCGCCAGCAGCCAAGGGGGCACCGGGGAGCTGTTTTTT
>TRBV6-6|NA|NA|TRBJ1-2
CASSYGGAGTF
TGTGCCAGCAGTTACGGCGGGGCCGGCACCTTC
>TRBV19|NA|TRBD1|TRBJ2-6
CATGQGIGANVLTF
TGTGCCACCGGACAGGGGATTGGGGCCAACGTCCTGACTTTC
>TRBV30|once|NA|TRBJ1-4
CAWSLAVGNEKLFF
TGTGCCTGGTCCTTGGCGGTGGGGAATGAAAAACTGTTTTTT
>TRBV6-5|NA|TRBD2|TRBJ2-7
CASRSTSGRVDEQYF
TGTGCCAGCAGATCTACTAGCGGGAGAGTGGACGAGCAGTACTTC
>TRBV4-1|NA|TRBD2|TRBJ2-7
CASSQKTSGAYEQYF
TGCGCCAGCAGCCAGAAGACTAGCGGGGCCTACGAGCAGTACTTC
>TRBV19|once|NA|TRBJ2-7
CASSPTGTGPYEQYF
TGTGCCAGTAGTCCGACCGGGACGGGCCCCTACGAGCAGTACTTC
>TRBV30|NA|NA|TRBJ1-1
CAWNIYGNTEAFF
TGTGCCTGGAACATTTATGGGAACACTGAAGCTTTCTTT
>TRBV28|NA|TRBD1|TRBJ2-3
CASSYTGGGGDTQYF
TGTGCCAGCAGTTATACAGGGGGCGGTGGGGATACGCAGTATTTT
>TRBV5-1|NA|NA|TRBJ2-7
CASRLGTSTSYEQYF
TGCGCCAGCCGCCTCGGGACATCGACCTCCTACGAGCAGTACTTC
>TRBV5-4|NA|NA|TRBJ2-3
CASTGVGPYTDTQYF
TGTGCCAGCACCGGGGTGGGGCCGTACACAGATACGCAGTATTTT
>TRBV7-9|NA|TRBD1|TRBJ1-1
CASSLVGTGGPVRAFF
TGTGCCAGCAGCTTAGTGGGGACAGGGGGCCCCGTTCGGGCTTTCTTT